This is a list of T cell receptor beta chains from one sample in a study of T cells after yellow fever vaccination. In TCRdb, the 5' RACE reads were re-called with MiXCR into one record per CDR3 protein. The table includes 500,000 to 650,000 distinct CDR3 sequences, more than 9% detected once. Sample: PBMCs, taken on the day of the yellow fever booster vaccination. These receptors were collected from a man younger than 45 who received the YFV17D yellow fever vaccine. Both conserved end residues are part of each CDR3. D genes are given only for firm matches. Size is stated for part of the rows, as once, few or many counts, or as a class when the clone is expanded.

CDR3nt: TGTGCCAGCTCCTCCCACGGGGGGAGGGTCGCTGAAGCTTTCTTT
CDR3aa: CASSSHGGRVAEAFF
abundance: NA
d_gene: NA
v_gene: TRBV6-1
j_gene: TRBJ1-1

CDR3nt: TGTGCCAGCAGCCCGGGACTAGCGGGAGGGTCGGTCAAAAACATTCAGTACTTC
CDR3aa: CASSPGLAGGSVKNIQYF
abundance: few
d_gene: TRBD2
v_gene: TRBV5-6
j_gene: TRBJ2-4

CDR3nt: TGTGCCAGCAGCTTAAGCGGCAGGACCCTATACGAGCAGTACTTC
CDR3aa: CASSLSGRTLYEQYF
abundance: few
d_gene: NA
v_gene: TRBV7-2
j_gene: TRBJ2-7

CDR3nt: TGTGCCAGCAGTTTTGGCTATGAGACTAGCGGGAGGCTCCGGGATACGCAGTATTTT
CDR3aa: CASSFGYETSGRLRDTQYF
abundance: NA
d_gene: TRBD2
v_gene: TRBV27
j_gene: TRBJ2-3

CDR3nt: TGTGCCAGCAGCTTGGGCGGGACAGGCGACCCCTGGTGGTACTTC
CDR3aa: CASSLGGTGDPWWYF
abundance: NA
d_gene: TRBD1
v_gene: TRBV5-6
j_gene: TRBJ2-7

CDR3nt: TGTGCCAGTAGCCTCGGGAGGGATTGGGCCTACGAGCAGTACTTC
CDR3aa: CASSLGRDWAYEQYF
abundance: NA
d_gene: TRBD2
v_gene: TRBV19
j_gene: TRBJ2-7

CDR3nt: TGTGCCAGCAGCCAACAAAGTAGCTACGAGCAGTACTTC
CDR3aa: CASSQQSSYEQYF
abundance: NA
d_gene: NA
v_gene: TRBV16
j_gene: TRBJ2-7

CDR3nt: TGTGCCAGCAGCTCCAGGGATCTCGGGACCCAGTACTTC
CDR3aa: CASSSRDLGTQYF
abundance: few
d_gene: NA
v_gene: TRBV7-2
j_gene: TRBJ2-5

CDR3nt: TGTGCCAGCAGTACCATGTCGGGGGCCAAAAACATTCAGTACTTC
CDR3aa: CASSTMSGAKNIQYF
abundance: few
d_gene: NA
v_gene: TRBV27
j_gene: TRBJ2-4

CDR3nt: TGTGCCGGATTAAGACAGGGTATAGAGACCCAGTACTTC
CDR3aa: CAGLRQGIETQYF
abundance: many
d_gene: TRBD1
v_gene: TRBV2
j_gene: TRBJ2-5

CDR3nt: TGTGCCAGCAGTGCCGGGACAGGGGGTTTTCAGCCCCAGCATTTT
CDR3aa: CASSAGTGGFQPQHF
abundance: NA
d_gene: TRBD1
v_gene: TRBV2
j_gene: TRBJ1-5

CDR3nt: TGTGCCAGCAGCTTAGGAGCCAGGGTGGGGAGACAAGGCACCGGGGAGCTGTTTTTT
CDR3aa: CASSLGARVGRQGTGELFF
abundance: few
d_gene: NA
v_gene: TRBV11-2
j_gene: TRBJ2-2

CDR3nt: TGTGCCACCAGCAGAGATAGGGTTTTGGTGCAGTATTTT
CDR3aa: CATSRDRVLVQYF
abundance: NA
d_gene: NA
v_gene: TRBV15
j_gene: TRBJ2-3

CDR3nt: TGCAGTGCTCTATTCGGGAGGAATACAAACATTCAGTACTTC
CDR3aa: CSALFGRNTNIQYF
abundance: few
d_gene: TRBD2
v_gene: TRBV20-1
j_gene: TRBJ2-4

CDR3nt: TGCGCCAGCAGCTCCCAGGGGTTGGTGAACACTGAAGCTTTCTTT
CDR3aa: CASSSQGLVNTEAFF
abundance: few
d_gene: NA
v_gene: TRBV5-1
j_gene: TRBJ1-1

CDR3nt: TGTGCCAGCAGTTGGCGCCAGGGCTCCTACAATGAGCAGTTCTTC
CDR3aa: CASSWRQGSYNEQFF
abundance: NA
d_gene: NA
v_gene: TRBV6-2/TRBV6-3
j_gene: TRBJ2-1

CDR3nt: TGTGCCAGCAGTGAAGCCGGGAACTCCTACGAGCAGTACTTC
CDR3aa: CASSEAGNSYEQYF
abundance: NA
d_gene: NA
v_gene: TRBV6-1
j_gene: TRBJ2-7

CDR3nt: TGCAGTACGCTCCTGGGGGCCAACGTCCTGACTTTC
CDR3aa: CSTLLGANVLTF
abundance: few
d_gene: NA
v_gene: TRBV20-1
j_gene: TRBJ2-6

CDR3nt: TGCGCCAGCAGCCAAGATCCGTCTAACACAGATACGCAGTATTTT
CDR3aa: CASSQDPSNTDTQYF
abundance: many
d_gene: NA
v_gene: TRBV4-3
j_gene: TRBJ2-3

CDR3nt: TGTGCCAGCAGCCATGTTGAGGGCCCTCGCTACGAGCAGTACTTC
CDR3aa: CASSHVEGPRYEQYF
abundance: NA
d_gene: NA
v_gene: TRBV16
j_gene: TRBJ2-7

CDR3nt: TGCGCCAGCAGCCCAAGGACAGGGGCAAGCTACAATGAGCAGTTCTTC
CDR3aa: CASSPRTGASYNEQFF
abundance: NA
d_gene: TRBD1
v_gene: TRBV5-1
j_gene: TRBJ2-1

CDR3nt: TGTGCCAGCAGCAAAAGCGGAAGGTCCTACGAGCAGTACTTC
CDR3aa: CASSKSGRSYEQYF
abundance: NA
d_gene: NA
v_gene: TRBV7-9
j_gene: TRBJ2-7

CDR3nt: TGTGCCAGCAGTTTTCGGCGCGGGTCTCCCTACGAGCAGTACTTC
CDR3aa: CASSFRRGSPYEQYF
abundance: NA
d_gene: NA
v_gene: TRBV28
j_gene: TRBJ2-7

CDR3nt: TGTGCCACCAGCAGAGAAAGGGGGGGGCTTACTTACAATGAGCAGTTCTTC
CDR3aa: CATSRERGGLTYNEQFF
abundance: NA
d_gene: NA
v_gene: TRBV15
j_gene: TRBJ2-1

CDR3nt: TGTGCCAGCAGCGCCGGGACAGGCTCCTACAATGAGCAGTTCTTC
CDR3aa: CASSAGTGSYNEQFF
abundance: few
d_gene: TRBD1
v_gene: TRBV7-2
j_gene: TRBJ2-1

CDR3nt: TGTGCCAGCAGCTCTAGTTCCGTCTCTAGCGACGAGCAGTACTTC
CDR3aa: CASSSSSVSSDEQYF
abundance: NA
d_gene: NA
v_gene: TRBV7-9
j_gene: TRBJ2-7

CDR3nt: TGCAGCGTTCGCAGGACGAACACCGGGGAGCTGTTTTTT
CDR3aa: CSVRRTNTGELFF
abundance: many
d_gene: NA
v_gene: TRBV29-1
j_gene: TRBJ2-2

CDR3nt: TGTGCCAGCGCCAAAATCCGACAGGCGCAAACCCCCTACGAGCAGTACTTC
CDR3aa: CASAKIRQAQTPYEQYF
abundance: few
d_gene: NA
v_gene: TRBV6-2/TRBV6-3
j_gene: TRBJ2-7

CDR3nt: TGTGCCAGCTCAGTGGGGACGACAAATGAAAAACTGTTTTTT
CDR3aa: CASSVGTTNEKLFF
abundance: NA
d_gene: NA
v_gene: TRBV7-2
j_gene: TRBJ1-4

CDR3nt: TGCAGTGCTAGAGATCCCACAGGGGGCATAGGAAAACTGTTTTTT
CDR3aa: CSARDPTGGIGKLFF
abundance: few
d_gene: TRBD1
v_gene: TRBV20-1
j_gene: TRBJ1-4

CDR3nt: TGCGCCAGCAGCTTGGCCCCGACAGGGGCCTCCTACGAGCAGTACTTC
CDR3aa: CASSLAPTGASYEQYF
abundance: NA
d_gene: TRBD1
v_gene: TRBV5-1
j_gene: TRBJ2-7

CDR3nt: TGCAGTGCTCTATTTCCCTCTAGGGACGAGCAGTACTTC
CDR3aa: CSALFPSRDEQYF
abundance: few
d_gene: NA
v_gene: TRBV20-1
j_gene: TRBJ2-7

CDR3nt: TGCAGTGCTCCTGCTCCTGGCGGGAGGGCCTACAATGAGCAGTTCTTC
CDR3aa: CSAPAPGGRAYNEQFF
abundance: few
d_gene: TRBD2
v_gene: TRBV20-1
j_gene: TRBJ2-1

CDR3nt: TGTGCCAGTAGTCAAAAGACAGCCATACACTATGGCTACACCTTC
CDR3aa: CASSQKTAIHYGYTF
abundance: few
d_gene: NA
v_gene: TRBV19
j_gene: TRBJ1-2

CDR3nt: TGTGCCAGCAGCCCCAGGGGGCGGAATGAAAAACTGTTTTTT
CDR3aa: CASSPRGRNEKLFF
abundance: once
d_gene: TRBD1
v_gene: TRBV7-6
j_gene: TRBJ1-4

CDR3nt: TGTGCCAGCTCACCAACAGGGGCCTTACAGCCCCAGCATTTT
CDR3aa: CASSPTGALQPQHF
abundance: NA
d_gene: TRBD1
v_gene: TRBV18
j_gene: TRBJ1-5

CDR3nt: TGTGCCAGCAGCAATCAAGGGATGAGCTCCTACGAGCAGTACTTC
CDR3aa: CASSNQGMSSYEQYF
abundance: many
d_gene: NA
v_gene: TRBV5-5
j_gene: TRBJ2-7

CDR3nt: TGCAGTGCTAGAGATCCCGCGGGAGGATATTATGAGCAGTTCTTC
CDR3aa: CSARDPAGGYYEQFF
abundance: few
d_gene: TRBD2
v_gene: TRBV20-1
j_gene: TRBJ2-1

CDR3nt: TGTGCCAGCAGCTTAGGCATTAGCGGCAATGAGCAGTTCTTC
CDR3aa: CASSLGISGNEQFF
abundance: NA
d_gene: NA
v_gene: TRBV7-2
j_gene: TRBJ2-1

CDR3nt: TGTGCCAGCAGTTACGGTAGGCGCAATCAGCCCCAGCATTTT
CDR3aa: CASSYGRRNQPQHF
abundance: few
d_gene: NA
v_gene: TRBV6-5
j_gene: TRBJ1-5

CDR3nt: TGTGCCAGCAGCCCTCCAGGAATGACTAGGAGACCTCTCAATGAGCAGTTCTTC
CDR3aa: CASSPPGMTRRPLNEQFF
abundance: NA
d_gene: NA
v_gene: TRBV11-1
j_gene: TRBJ2-1

CDR3nt: TGTGCCAGCAGCTTGATGGGCGCTGCAGATACGCAGTATTTT
CDR3aa: CASSLMGAADTQYF
abundance: many
d_gene: NA
v_gene: TRBV7-8
j_gene: TRBJ2-3

CDR3nt: TGTGCCAGCAGCTTAGATAGGTTGCGGGGCGAGCAGTACTTC
CDR3aa: CASSLDRLRGEQYF
abundance: few
d_gene: NA
v_gene: TRBV7-2
j_gene: TRBJ2-7

CDR3nt: TGTGCCAGCAGAGGTCCCAGCGGGGGACACGAGCAGTACTTC
CDR3aa: CASRGPSGGHEQYF
abundance: NA
d_gene: TRBD2
v_gene: TRBV7-8
j_gene: TRBJ2-7

CDR3nt: TGTGCCAGCTCTCCGAGCGGGAGTTTCGAGACCCAGTACTTC
CDR3aa: CASSPSGSFETQYF
abundance: few
d_gene: TRBD2
v_gene: TRBV7-9
j_gene: TRBJ2-5

CDR3nt: TGTGCCAGCAGGCCGAATCAAGATACGCAGTATTTT
CDR3aa: CASRPNQDTQYF
abundance: NA
d_gene: NA
v_gene: TRBV28
j_gene: TRBJ2-3